These 23 T cell receptor beta chains originate from one sample sequenced in a study of blood T cell repertoires in COVID-19 (TCRdb year 2020). The protocol used for the library was the immunoSEQ multiplex PCR assay. TCRdb took this table from immuneACCESS and kept in-frame rearrangements with V and J called. Such tables lack part of the clones; where checked against another copy, unresolved V genes explain under half of the gap, and the rest is unexplained. This sample holds around 89,000 clones; 60% to 80% were observed only once. The ten largest clones represent over 13% of the sample. The sample consisted of peripheral blood. These receptors all stem from a woman older than 75 with acute or convalescent COVID-19.

The rearrangement joins TRBV7-9 to TRBJ1-2, with 7 bases matching TRBD1. The germline gives CDR1 SEHNR, CDR2 FQNEAQ (reference sequence). The CDR3 spans 16 residues. J lost 4 bases, V lost 5 bases, and 13 bases had no gene match. CDR3 sequence: CASSQMGQRVSYGYTF. The CDR3 nucleotides are TGTGCCAGCAGCCAAATGGGACAGCGGGTCAGCTATGGCTACACCTTC.

This chain uses TRBV11-1 with TRBJ1-1, with a weak D call TRBD1 (5 bases). The CDR3 length is 14 residues. Germline loops: CDR1 SGHAT, CDR2 FQDESV (reference sequence). The V gene lost 5 bases and the J gene lost 0 bases, with 10 bases spanning the gap. The CDR3, as DNA: TGTGCCAGCAGCCCGGGACTGATGAACACTGAAGCTTTCTTT. The encoded protein is CASSPGLMNTEAFF.

This chain connects TRBV30 to TRBJ1-1, with D possibly TRBD1 on 5 matching bases. Looked up from germline, CDR1 is GTSNPN and CDR2 is SVGIG (reference sequence). Trimming left V 3 bases short and J 4 bases short, with 15 bases between. This CDR3 has 14 residues. In nucleotides, the CDR3 is TGTGCCTGGAGGAAAGGGGCAGGGATCACTGAAGCTTTCTTT. Its protein product is CAWRKGAGITEAFF.

This chain links TRBV11-2 with TRBJ2-1, with 9 bases matching TRBD1. Unmatched junction bases numbered 8, after V lost 4 bases and J lost 4 bases. CDR3 size: 16 residues. The germline gives CDR1 SGHAT, CDR2 FQNNGV. In nucleotides, the CDR3 is TGTGCCAGCAGCTCCCGGGGACAGGGATCTTACAATGAGCAGTTCTTC. This translates into CASSSRGQGSYNEQFF.

This chain joins TRBV6-1 and TRBJ1-4, with D tentatively TRBD1 (5 bases). The CDR3 has 16 amino acids. V was trimmed by 4 bases and J by 4 bases, leaving 16 bases between them. CDR1 and CDR2 (germline): MNHNS, SASEGT. Here the CDR3 reads CASSATPGGYNEKLFF. For the CDR3, the DNA is TGTGCCAGCAGTGCCACCCCCGGGGGTTATAATGAAAAACTGTTTTTT.

This clone was picked up many times. The rearrangement joins TRBV7-2 to TRBJ2-5; possibly TRBD2 for D (6 bases). With 4 bases removed from V and 5 bases from J, the gap between germline ends came to 11 bases. CDR3 size: 13 residues. Germline values: CDR1 SGHTA, CDR2 FQGNSA. CDR3 nucleotide sequence: TGTGCCAGCAGCTCCTATGGGGGGGAGACCCAGTACTTC. Translating gives CASSSYGGETQYF.

The chain employs TRBV7-9 and TRBJ1-6; D might be TRBD1 (6 bases). The CDR3 runs 14 residues. Germline CDR1 is SEHNR and CDR2 is FQNEAQ (reference sequence). V lost 2 bases and J lost 5, with 7 bases in between. The CDR3 reads CASSLWTDNSPLHF. The CDR3 DNA is TGTGCCAGCAGCTTATGGACAGATAATTCACCCCTCCACTTT. The full variable domain, in which reference TRBV7-9 and TRBJ1-6 provide the parts outside the CDR3, is DTGVSQNPRHKITKRGQNVTFRCDPISEHNRLYWYRQTLGQGPEFLTYFQNEAQLEKSRLLSDRFSAERPKGSFSTLEIQRTEQGDSAMYLCASSLWTDNSPLHFGNGTRLTVT.

The chain joins TRBV12-5 to TRBJ1-1, with 9 positions matching TRBD1. The CDR3 is 16 residues long. Per the germline V gene, CDR1 is LGHNT and CDR2 is FRNRAP. V shed 5 bases, J shed 4 bases, and the junction held 11 bases outside the gene matches. The CDR3 DNA is TGTGCTAGTGGTCTCGGCGGGACAGGGATCGTCACTGAAGCTTTCTTT. Protein: CASGLGGTGIVTEAFF.

V gene TRBV5-4 combines with J gene TRBJ2-3, with D perhaps TRBD1 (6 bases). CDR3 length: 20 residues. From germline, CDR1 is SGHNT and CDR2 YYREEE (reference sequence). Trimming took off 3 bases at V and 3 bases at J, with 29 bases between the two ends. CDR3 loop: CASSWGPILPGSPLTDTQYF. The CDR3 DNA follows: TGTGCCAGCAGCTGGGGGCCAATACTTCCGGGATCCCCACTGACAGATACGCAGTATTTT.

This chain connects TRBV5-5 to TRBJ1-2; 11 nucleotides match TRBD1. With V trimmed by 1 base and J by 2 bases, 7 bases remained unmatched. The V gene's germline CDR1 is SGHKS and CDR2 YYEKEE (reference sequence). This CDR3 region has 17 residues. This chain's CDR3 is CASSLKDRGLRNYGYTF. For the CDR3, the DNA is TGTGCCAGCAGCTTGAAGGACAGGGGGCTTCGGAACTATGGCTACACCTTC.

The sample holds one count of this clone. CDR3 protein: CAWSPGLAGPTDTQYF. The CDR3 DNA reads as TGTGCCTGGAGCCCCGGGTTAGCGGGACCCACAGATACGCAGTATTTT. This chain links TRBV30 with TRBJ2-3; TRBD2 aligns across 8 bases. Losses at the gene ends were 3 bases for V and 2 bases for J; bases not matched to a gene: 10. The length of the CDR3 is 16 residues. Germline V gene lookup returns CDR1 GTSNPN and CDR2 SVGIG (reference sequence).

About this clone: Other nucleotide sequences in the sample specify the same CDR3. The J gene is TRBJ2-1, the V gene TRBV5-6; 7 bases match TRBD2. This CDR3 region has 14 residues. J gave up 9 bases and V 4 bases, and 10 bases lay outside the gene matches. The germline V gene has CDR1 SGHDT and CDR2 YYEEEE. This CDR3 is CASSLALAVGEQFF. The CDR3 coding sequence is TGTGCCAGCAGCCTAGCCCTAGCGGTGGGTGAGCAGTTCTTC. Combining the CDR3 with reference TRBV5-6 and TRBJ2-1 gives the whole variable domain DAGVTQSPTHLIKTRGQQVTLRCSPKSGHDTVSWYQQALGQGPQFIFQYYEEEERQRGNFPDRFSGHQFPNYSSELNVNALLLGDSALYLCASSLALAVGEQFFGPGTRLTVL.

This clone has only a few counts. V gene TRBV6-2 or TRBV6-3 combines with J gene TRBJ1-2; D unclear. V was pared by 5 bases and J by 8 bases, with 18 bases between. This CDR3 is 14 amino acids long. Germline V gene data show CDR1 as MNHEY and CDR2 as SVGEGT. The chain's CDR3 is CASSEEDGKRGYTF. Here the CDR3 DNA reads TGTGCCAGCAGTGAGGAGGACGGGAAGCGCGGCTACACCTTC.

V and J are TRBV12-3 or TRBV12-4 and TRBJ2-1; D remains unclear. The CDR3 is 11 amino acids. Trimming pared 5 bases from V and 8 bases from J, leaving 7 bases between. Here the CDR3 reads CASSPGDEQFF. The DNA of the CDR3 is TGTGCCAGCAGTCCAGGCGATGAGCAGTTCTTC.

V and J are TRBV6-1 and TRBJ1-1; a weak D match, TRBD1 (6 bases). In germline, CDR1 is MNHNS, CDR2 SASEGT. The germline V and J ends were trimmed by 3 bases and 3 bases, with 11 bases remaining between them. The CDR3 loop spans 14 amino acids. The CDR3 sequence: CASSETGWDTEAFF. Written as DNA, the CDR3 is TGTGCCAGCAGTGAGACAGGTTGGGACACTGAAGCTTTCTTT.

The sample holds a few counts of this clone. This chain connects TRBV18 to TRBJ1-6, with D maybe TRBD1 (5 bases). This CDR3 has 14 residues. V was trimmed by 3 bases and J by 4 bases, leaving 7 bases between them. The germline V gene encodes CDR1 KGHSH and CDR2 LQKENI. CDR3 region: CASSPTDYNSPLHF. The DNA of the CDR3 is TGTGCCAGCTCACCGACAGATTATAATTCACCCCTCCACTTT.

The chain uses TRBV28 and TRBJ2-4; 8 nucleotides match TRBD1. Trimming at V came to 5 bases and at J to 2 bases, leaving 11 bases not matched to a gene. Germline CDR1 MDHEN, CDR2 SYDVKM. The CDR3 sequence is 17 residues long. Here the CDR3 DNA reads TGTGCCAGCAGTGTACTACAGGGGGTCGGATCCAAAAACATTCAGTACTTC. Protein product: CASSVLQGVGSKNIQYF.

The rearrangement uses TRBV28 and TRBJ1-6; no clear D. The germline CDR1 and CDR2 sequences are MDHEN and SYDVKM. V gave up 6 bases and J gave up 15 bases, with 12 bases separating them. The CDR3 is 11 residues long. CDR3 sequence: CASRQITLLHF. CDR3 in DNA: TGTGCCAGCAGGCAGATCACGCTCCTCCACTTT.

This clone was detected once. The genes are TRBV3-1 (or the pseudogene TRBV3-2) and TRBJ1-1; a weak D match, TRBD1 (6 bases). The length of the CDR3 is 16 residues. Trimming shortened V by 1 base and J by 3 bases, and 15 bases separated the two germline ends. The germline V gene encodes CDR1 LGHDT and CDR2 YNNKEL (reference sequence). The CDR3 here is CASSQAQSRGYTEAFF. As DNA, the CDR3 is TGTGCCAGCAGCCAAGCCCAATCGAGGGGGTACACTGAAGCTTTCTTT.

The gene calls are TRBV29-1 and TRBJ2-1; tentatively, D is TRBD2 (6 bases). The CDR3 contains 14 residues. Germline V gene sequence: CDR1 SQVTM, CDR2 ANQGSEA. Trimming took off 7 bases at V and 6 bases at J, with 19 bases between the two ends. The CDR3, as DNA: TGCAGCGCCGACGGAGGGGCTACTGGCAATGAGCAGTTCTTC. Translating gives CSADGGATGNEQFF.

There are a few counts of this clone. The chain uses TRBV28 and TRBJ1-2; TRBD1 matches 9 bases. CDR1 is MDHEN and CDR2 is SYDVKM in the germline V gene. J was trimmed by 8 bases and V by 6 bases; bases with no gene match: 7. The CDR3 has 13 residues. In DNA, the CDR3 is TGTGCCAGCAGACACGGACAGGGGCCAGGCTACACCTTC. It yields the protein CASRHGQGPGYTF.

The V call is TRBV3-1 (or the pseudogene TRBV3-2), the J call TRBJ2-7, with 13 bases lining up with TRBD2. Germline CDR1 is LGHDT and CDR2 is YNNKEL (reference sequence). This CDR3 spans 16 amino acids. J gave up 3 bases and V 4 bases, and 6 bases lay outside the gene matches. CDR3 sequence reads: CASSPLTSGGIYEQYF. The CDR3 bases are TGTGCCAGCAGCCCCTTGACTAGCGGGGGGATCTACGAGCAGTACTTC.

The chain joins TRBV5-1 to TRBJ1-2; 12 bases agree with TRBD1. Germline V gene sequence: CDR1 SGHRS, CDR2 YFSETQ. The CDR3 contains 16 residues. J lost 0 bases, V lost 4 bases, and 4 bases had no gene match. The CDR3 reads CASSLGQGATNYGYTF. DNA for the CDR3: TGCGCCAGCAGCCTGGGACAGGGGGCAACTAACTATGGCTACACCTTC.